Here is one T cell receptor (beta chain) with its context. Its antigen is currently unknown. Time point: week 11, during vaccination. The content of each vaccine dose was 300 ug of mutant IDH1 20-mer peptide, and topical imiquimod accompanied it. Each tumor in the donors was a new WHO grade 3 or 4 astrocytoma, IDH1-mutant and ATRX-lost. The protocol was immunoSEQ multiplex PCR, while the TCRdb copy is restricted to in-frame clones and leaves out a portion. Counted here are over 60,000 clones, 70% to 90% occurring once; the ten biggest clones make up around 1.9%. The data were taken from a study of a mutant IDH1 vaccine in newly diagnosed glioma. Study-wide background: Pretreatment consisted of radiotherapy, temozolomide, or both, with most receiving both. Study observations and caveats: Top peripheral T cell clonotype shifts appeared unrelated to pseudoprogression.

In germline, CDR1 is SNHLY, CDR2 FYNNEI. Trimming removed 2 bases at V and 8 bases at J, with 25 bases between. The CDR3 is made up of 18 amino acids. The chain uses TRBV2 and TRBJ2-1; D may be TRBD2 (6 bases). Sequenced here: PBMCs, sampled from a glioma patient whose treatment included an IDH1 peptide vaccine. This TCR was recovered from a man aged 35 to 55 with glioma. The CDR3 is CASSENPRDFQGVYEQFF. In DNA, the CDR3 is TGTGCCAGCAGTGAAAACCCCCGGGACTTCCAAGGGGTTTATGAGCAGTTCTTC.